This paragraph reports one T cell receptor beta chain. Germline CDR1 MNHEY, CDR2 SVGAGI. The V end lost 3 bases, the J end lost 5 bases, and 17 bases lay between the germline ends. The CDR3 is 15 amino acids. This entry comes from a study of blood T cell repertoires in COVID-19. This table comes from immunoSEQ multiplex PCR, and its TCRdb copy is limited to in-frame clones, with some not included. The table records 150,000 or so clones, approximately 83% of them present only once. This clonotype was sampled from a man between 65 and 85 years old who had recovered from COVID-19. The chain links TRBV6-5 to TRBJ2-7; tentatively, D is TRBD2 (5 bases). The source material was peripheral blood. CDR3 coding DNA: TGTGCCAGCAGTTATAGCGTCCTCTCGCGAGACGAGCAGTACTTC. It codes for CASSYSVLSRDEQYF.